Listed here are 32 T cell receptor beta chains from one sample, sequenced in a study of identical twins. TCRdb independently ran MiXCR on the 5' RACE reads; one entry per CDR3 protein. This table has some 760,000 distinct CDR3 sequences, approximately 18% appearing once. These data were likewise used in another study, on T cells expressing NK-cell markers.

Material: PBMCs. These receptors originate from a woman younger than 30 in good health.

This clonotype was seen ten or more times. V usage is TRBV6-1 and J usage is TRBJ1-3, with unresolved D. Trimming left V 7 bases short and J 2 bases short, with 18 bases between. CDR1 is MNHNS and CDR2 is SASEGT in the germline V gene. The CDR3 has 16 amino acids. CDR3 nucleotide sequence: TGTGCCAGCATGTATCGCAGAGGGAGAGCTGGAAACACCATATATTTT. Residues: CASMYRRGRAGNTIYF.

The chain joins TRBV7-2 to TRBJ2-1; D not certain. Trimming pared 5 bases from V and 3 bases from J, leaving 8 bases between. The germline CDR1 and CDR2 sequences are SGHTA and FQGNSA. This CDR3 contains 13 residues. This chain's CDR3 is CASSQTSYNEQFF. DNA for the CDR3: TGTGCCAGCAGCCAAACCAGCTACAATGAGCAGTTCTTC.

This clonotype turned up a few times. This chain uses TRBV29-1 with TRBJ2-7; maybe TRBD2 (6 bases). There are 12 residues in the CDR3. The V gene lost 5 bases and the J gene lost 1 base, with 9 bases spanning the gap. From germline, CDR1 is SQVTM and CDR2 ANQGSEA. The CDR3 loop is CSVPGVSYEQYF. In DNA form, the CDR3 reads TGCAGCGTTCCGGGAGTTTCCTACGAGCAGTACTTC.

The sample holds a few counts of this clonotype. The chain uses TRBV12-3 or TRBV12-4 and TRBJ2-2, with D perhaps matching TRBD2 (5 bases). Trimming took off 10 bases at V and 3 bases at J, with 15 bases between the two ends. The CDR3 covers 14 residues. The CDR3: CATRAAWDTGELFF. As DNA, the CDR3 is TGTGCCACTCGAGCGGCCTGGGACACCGGGGAGCTGTTTTTT.

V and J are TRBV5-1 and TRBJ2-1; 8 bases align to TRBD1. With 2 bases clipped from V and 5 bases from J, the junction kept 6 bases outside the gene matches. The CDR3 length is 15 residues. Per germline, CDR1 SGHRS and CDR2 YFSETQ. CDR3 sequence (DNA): TGCGCCAGCAGCTTTCGACAGGGGATGGACAATGAGCAGTTCTTC. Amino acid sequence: CASSFRQGMDNEQFF. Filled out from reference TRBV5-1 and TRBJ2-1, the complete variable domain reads KAGVTQTPRYLIKTRGQQVTLSCSPISGHRSVSWYQQTPGQGLQFLFEYFSETQRNKGNFPGRFSGRQFSNSRSEMNVSTLELGDSALYLCASSFRQGMDNEQFFGPGTRLTVL.

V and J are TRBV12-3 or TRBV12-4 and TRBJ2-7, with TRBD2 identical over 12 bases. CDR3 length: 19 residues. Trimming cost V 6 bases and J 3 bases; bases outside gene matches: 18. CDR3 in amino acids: CASSPGSSGRALGYYEQYF. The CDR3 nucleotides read TGTGCCAGCAGCCCAGGGTCTAGCGGGAGGGCCTTGGGATACTACGAGCAGTACTTC.

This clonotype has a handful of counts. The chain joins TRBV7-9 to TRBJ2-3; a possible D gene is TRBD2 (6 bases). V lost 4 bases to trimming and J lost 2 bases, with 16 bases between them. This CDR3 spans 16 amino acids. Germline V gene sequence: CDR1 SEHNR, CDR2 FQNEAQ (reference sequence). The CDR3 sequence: CASSSGNSGDTDTQYF. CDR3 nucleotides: TGTGCCAGCAGCTCAGGGAATAGCGGAGACACAGATACGCAGTATTTT.

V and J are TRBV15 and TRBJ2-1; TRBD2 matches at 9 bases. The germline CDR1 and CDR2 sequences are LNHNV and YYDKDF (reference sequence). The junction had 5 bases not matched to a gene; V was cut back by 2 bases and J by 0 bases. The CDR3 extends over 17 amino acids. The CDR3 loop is CATSRLAGPYSYNEQFF. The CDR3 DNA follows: TGTGCCACCAGCAGACTAGCGGGACCCTACTCCTACAATGAGCAGTTCTTC.

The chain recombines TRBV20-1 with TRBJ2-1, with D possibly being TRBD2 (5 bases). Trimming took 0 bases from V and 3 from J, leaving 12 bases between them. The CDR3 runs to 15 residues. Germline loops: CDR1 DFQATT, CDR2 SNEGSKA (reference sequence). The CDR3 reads CSARDPLEGYNEQFF. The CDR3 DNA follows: TGCAGTGCTAGAGATCCACTAGAGGGCTACAATGAGCAGTTCTTC.

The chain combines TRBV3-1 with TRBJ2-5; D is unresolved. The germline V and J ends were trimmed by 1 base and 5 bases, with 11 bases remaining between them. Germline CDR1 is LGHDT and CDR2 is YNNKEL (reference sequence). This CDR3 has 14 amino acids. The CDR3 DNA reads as TGTGCCAGCAGCCAAGTCGGTGCCGGGGAGACCCAGTACTTC. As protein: CASSQVGAGETQYF.

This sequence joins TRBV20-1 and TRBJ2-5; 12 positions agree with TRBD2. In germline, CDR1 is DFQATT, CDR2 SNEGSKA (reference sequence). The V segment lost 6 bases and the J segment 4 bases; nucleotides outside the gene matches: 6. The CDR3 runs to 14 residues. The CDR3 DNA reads TGCAGTGCATCTAGCGGGGGGGCCCCAGAGACCCAGTACTTC. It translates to CSASSGGAPETQYF.

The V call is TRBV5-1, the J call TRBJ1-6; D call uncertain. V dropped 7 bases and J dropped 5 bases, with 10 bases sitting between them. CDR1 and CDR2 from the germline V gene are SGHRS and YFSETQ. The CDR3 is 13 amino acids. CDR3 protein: CASGLGNNSPLHF. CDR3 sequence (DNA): TGCGCCAGCGGCCTGGGAAATAATTCACCCCTCCACTTT.

The DNA of the CDR3 is TGTGCCAGCAGCTTAGGGGGGCCTGCAACCTACAATGAGCAGTTCTTC. Its protein is CASSLGGPATYNEQFF. The chain links TRBV7-2 to TRBJ2-1; TRBD1 is a possible D gene (6 bases). From germline, CDR1 is SGHTA and CDR2 FQGNSA. V lost 1 base and J 2 bases, leaving 12 bases between the germline ends. The CDR3 consists of 16 residues. The whole variable domain, filled in from reference TRBV7-2 and TRBJ2-1, reads GAGVSQSPSNKVTEKGKDVELRCDPISGHTALYWYRQSLGQGLEFLIYFQGNSAPDKSGLPSDRFSAERTGGSVSTLTIQRTQQEDSAVYLCASSLGGPATYNEQFFGPGTRLTVL.

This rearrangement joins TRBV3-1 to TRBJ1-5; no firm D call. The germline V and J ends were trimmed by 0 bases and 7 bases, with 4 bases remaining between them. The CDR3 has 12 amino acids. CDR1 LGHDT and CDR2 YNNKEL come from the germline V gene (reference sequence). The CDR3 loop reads CASSQERQPQHF. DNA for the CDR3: TGTGCCAGCAGCCAAGAACGGCAGCCCCAGCATTTT.

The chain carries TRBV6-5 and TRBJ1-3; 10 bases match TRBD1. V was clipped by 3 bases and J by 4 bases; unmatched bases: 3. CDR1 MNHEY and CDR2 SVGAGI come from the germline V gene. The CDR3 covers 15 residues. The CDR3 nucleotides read TGTGCCAGCAGTTATGACAGGGGGCCAGGAAACACCATATATTTT. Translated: CASSYDRGPGNTIYF.

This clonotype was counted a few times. DNA for the CDR3: TGCAGCGTCCGGGACAGGGAGCCTCAGCCCCAGCATTTT. Residues: CSVRDREPQPQHF. V usage is TRBV29-1 and J usage is TRBJ1-5; 9 bases are shared with TRBD1. The CDR3 sequence is 13 residues long. Germline trimming cut 6 bases from V and 6 bases from J; bases unmatched to any gene: 6. Germline lookup yields CDR1 SQVTM and CDR2 ANQGSEA.

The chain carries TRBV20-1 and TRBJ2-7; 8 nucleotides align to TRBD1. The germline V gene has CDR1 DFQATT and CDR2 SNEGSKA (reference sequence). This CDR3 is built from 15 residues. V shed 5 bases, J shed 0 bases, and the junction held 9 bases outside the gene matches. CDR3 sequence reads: CSARTGTGDSYEQYF. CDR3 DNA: TGCAGTGCTCGGACCGGGACAGGAGACTCCTACGAGCAGTACTTC.

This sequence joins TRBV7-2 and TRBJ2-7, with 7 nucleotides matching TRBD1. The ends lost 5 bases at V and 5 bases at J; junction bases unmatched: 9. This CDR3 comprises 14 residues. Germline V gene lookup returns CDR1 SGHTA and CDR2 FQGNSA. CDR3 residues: CASSPDRVVDEQYF. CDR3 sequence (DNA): TGTGCCAGCAGCCCCGACAGGGTCGTCGACGAGCAGTACTTC.

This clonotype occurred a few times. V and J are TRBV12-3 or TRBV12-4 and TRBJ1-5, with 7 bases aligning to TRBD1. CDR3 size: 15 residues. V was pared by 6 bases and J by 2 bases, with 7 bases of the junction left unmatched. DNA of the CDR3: TGTGCCAGCAGGTCTACAGGGGTTGGCAATCAGCCCCAGCATTTT. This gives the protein CASRSTGVGNQPQHF.

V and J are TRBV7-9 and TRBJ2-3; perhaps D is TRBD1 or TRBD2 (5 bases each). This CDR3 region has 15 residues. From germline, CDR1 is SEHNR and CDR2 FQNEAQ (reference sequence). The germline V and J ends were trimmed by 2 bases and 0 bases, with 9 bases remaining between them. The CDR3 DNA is TGTGCCAGCAGCTTAAGGGACCGAAGCACAGATACGCAGTATTTT. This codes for CASSLRDRSTDTQYF.

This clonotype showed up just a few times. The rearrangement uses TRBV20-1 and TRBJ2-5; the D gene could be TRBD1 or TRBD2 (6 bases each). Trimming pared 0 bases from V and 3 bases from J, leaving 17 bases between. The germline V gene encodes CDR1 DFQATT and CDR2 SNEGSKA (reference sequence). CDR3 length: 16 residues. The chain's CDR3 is CSARDTERGPKETQYF. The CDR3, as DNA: TGCAGTGCTAGAGATACCGAACGGGGGCCCAAAGAGACCCAGTACTTC.

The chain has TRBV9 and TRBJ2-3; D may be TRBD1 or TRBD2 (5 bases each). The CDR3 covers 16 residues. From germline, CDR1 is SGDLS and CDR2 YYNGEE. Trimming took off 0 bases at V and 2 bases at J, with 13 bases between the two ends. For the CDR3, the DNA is TGTGCCAGCAGCGTAGCTGCGGGCAGGGCCACAGATACGCAGTATTTT. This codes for CASSVAAGRATDTQYF.

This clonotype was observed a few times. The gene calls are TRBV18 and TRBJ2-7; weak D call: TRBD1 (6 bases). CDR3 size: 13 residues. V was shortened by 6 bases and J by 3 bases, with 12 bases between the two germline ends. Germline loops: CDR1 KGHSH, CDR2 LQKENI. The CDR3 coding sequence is TGTGCCAGCTCCGCAGGGGTCGACTACGAGCAGTACTTC. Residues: CASSAGVDYEQYF.

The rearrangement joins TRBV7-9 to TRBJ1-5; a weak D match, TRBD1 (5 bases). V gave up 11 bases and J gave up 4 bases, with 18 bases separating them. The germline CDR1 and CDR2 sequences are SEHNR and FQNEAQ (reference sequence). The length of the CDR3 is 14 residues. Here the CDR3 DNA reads TGTGCCTCGGGCGGCAGGGCGCGGAATCAGCCCCAGCATTTT. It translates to CASGGRARNQPQHF.

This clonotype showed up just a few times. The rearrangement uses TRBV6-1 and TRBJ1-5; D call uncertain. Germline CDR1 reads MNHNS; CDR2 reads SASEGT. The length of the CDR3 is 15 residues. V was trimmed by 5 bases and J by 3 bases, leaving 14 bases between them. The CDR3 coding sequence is TGTGCCAGCAGTCCCCGTGGGATGGTCAATCAGCCCCAGCATTTT. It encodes CASSPRGMVNQPQHF.

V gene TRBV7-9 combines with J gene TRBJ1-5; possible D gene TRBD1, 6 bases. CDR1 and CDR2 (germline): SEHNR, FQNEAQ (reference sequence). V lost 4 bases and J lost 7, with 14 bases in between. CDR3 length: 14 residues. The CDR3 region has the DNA TGTGCCAGCAGCTCATCAGTAGGGGGGCAGCCCCAGCATTTT. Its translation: CASSSSVGGQPQHF.

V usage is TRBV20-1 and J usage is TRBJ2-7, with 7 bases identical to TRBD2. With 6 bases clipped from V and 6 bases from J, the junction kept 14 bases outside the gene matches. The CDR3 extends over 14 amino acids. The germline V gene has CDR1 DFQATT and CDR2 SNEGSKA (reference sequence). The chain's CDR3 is CSARGGTPPFEQYF. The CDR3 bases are TGCAGTGCCCGGGGAGGGACTCCGCCCTTCGAGCAGTACTTC.

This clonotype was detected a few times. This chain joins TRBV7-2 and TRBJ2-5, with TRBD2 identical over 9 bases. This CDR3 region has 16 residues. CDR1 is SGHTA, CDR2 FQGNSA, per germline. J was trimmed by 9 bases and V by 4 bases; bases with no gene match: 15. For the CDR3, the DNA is TGTGCCAGCAGCTCGAGGATTAGCGGGGGCGTGGTGGCCCAGTACTTC. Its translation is CASSSRISGGVVAQYF.

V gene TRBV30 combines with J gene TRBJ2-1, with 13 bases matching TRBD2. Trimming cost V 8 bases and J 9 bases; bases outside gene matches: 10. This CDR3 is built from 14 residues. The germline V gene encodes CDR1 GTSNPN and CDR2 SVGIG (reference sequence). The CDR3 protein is CAKSGTSGNAEQFF. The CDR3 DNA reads TGTGCCAAATCCGGGACTAGCGGGAACGCTGAGCAGTTCTTC.

The chain's CDR3 is CASSRRQGETGELFF. The CDR3 DNA reads TGTGCCAGCAGTCGCCGACAGGGGGAGACCGGGGAGCTGTTTTTT. The rearrangement links TRBV6-1 to TRBJ2-2; TRBD1 matches 9 bases. Germline CDR1 reads MNHNS; CDR2 reads SASEGT. The length of the CDR3 is 15 residues. V shed 5 bases and J 5 bases; nucleotides not matched to a gene: 6.

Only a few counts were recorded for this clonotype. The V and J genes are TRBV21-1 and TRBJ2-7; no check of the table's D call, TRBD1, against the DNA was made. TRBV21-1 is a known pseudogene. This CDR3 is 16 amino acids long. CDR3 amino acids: CASERVPLIPSYEQYF. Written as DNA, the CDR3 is TGTGCCAGCGAGCGGGTCCCTTTAATCCCCTCCTACGAGCAGTACTTC.

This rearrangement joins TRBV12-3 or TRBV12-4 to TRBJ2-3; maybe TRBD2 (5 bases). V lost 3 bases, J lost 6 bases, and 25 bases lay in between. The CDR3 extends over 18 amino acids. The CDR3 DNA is TGTGCCAGCAGTTTTCGGAGCAACCTGAGGGCCCAGGCCGATACGCAGTATTTT. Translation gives CASSFRSNLRAQADTQYF.